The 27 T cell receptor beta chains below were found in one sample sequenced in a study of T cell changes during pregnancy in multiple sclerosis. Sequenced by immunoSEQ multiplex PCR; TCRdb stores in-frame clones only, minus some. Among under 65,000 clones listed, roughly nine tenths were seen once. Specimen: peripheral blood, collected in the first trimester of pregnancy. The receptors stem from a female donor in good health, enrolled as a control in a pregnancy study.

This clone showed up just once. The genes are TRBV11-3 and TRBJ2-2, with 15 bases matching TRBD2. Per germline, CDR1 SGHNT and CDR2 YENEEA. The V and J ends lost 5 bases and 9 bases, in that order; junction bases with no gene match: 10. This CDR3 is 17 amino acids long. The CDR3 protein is CASSPGLAGGSHRELFF. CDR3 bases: TGTGCCAGCAGCCCGGGACTAGCGGGAGGTTCCCACCGGGAGCTGTTTTTT.

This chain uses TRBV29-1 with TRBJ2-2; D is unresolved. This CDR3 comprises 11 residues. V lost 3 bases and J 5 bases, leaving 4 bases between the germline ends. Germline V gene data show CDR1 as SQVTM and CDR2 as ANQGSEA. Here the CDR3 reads CSVERTGELFF. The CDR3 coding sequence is TGCAGCGTTGAGCGGACCGGGGAGCTGTTTTTT.

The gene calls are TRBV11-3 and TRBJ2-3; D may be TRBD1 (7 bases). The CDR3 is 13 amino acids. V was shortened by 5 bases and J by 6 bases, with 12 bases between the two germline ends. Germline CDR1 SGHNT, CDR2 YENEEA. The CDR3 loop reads CASSTTGRDTQYF. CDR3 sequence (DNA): TGTGCCAGCAGCACGACAGGGAGGGATACGCAGTATTTT.

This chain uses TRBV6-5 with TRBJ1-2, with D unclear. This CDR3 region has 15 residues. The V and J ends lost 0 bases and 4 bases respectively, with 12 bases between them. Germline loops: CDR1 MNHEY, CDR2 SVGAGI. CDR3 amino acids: CASSYSMRTTYGYTF. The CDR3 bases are TGTGCCAGCAGTTACTCGATGCGGACTACCTATGGCTACACCTTC.

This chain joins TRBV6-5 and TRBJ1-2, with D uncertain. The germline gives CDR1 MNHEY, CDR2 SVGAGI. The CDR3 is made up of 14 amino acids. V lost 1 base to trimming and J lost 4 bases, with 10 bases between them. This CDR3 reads CASSYFGGGYGYTF. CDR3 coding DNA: TGTGCCAGCAGTTACTTCGGAGGCGGCTATGGCTACACCTTC.

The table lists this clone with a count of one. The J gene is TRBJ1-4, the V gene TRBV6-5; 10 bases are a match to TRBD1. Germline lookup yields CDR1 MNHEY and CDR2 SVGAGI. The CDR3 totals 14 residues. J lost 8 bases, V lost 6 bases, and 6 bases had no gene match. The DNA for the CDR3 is TGTGCCAGCAGCTTCGGACAGGGGGGAGAAAAACTGTTTTTT. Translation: CASSFGQGGEKLFF.

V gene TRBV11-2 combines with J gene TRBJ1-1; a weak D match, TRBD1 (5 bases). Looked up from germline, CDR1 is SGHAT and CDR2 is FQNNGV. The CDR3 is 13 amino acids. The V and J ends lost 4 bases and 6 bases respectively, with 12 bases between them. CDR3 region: CASSSTRGAEAFF. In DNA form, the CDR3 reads TGTGCCAGCAGCTCAACCCGGGGGGCTGAAGCTTTCTTT. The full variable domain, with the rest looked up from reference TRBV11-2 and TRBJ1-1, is EAGVAQSPRYKIIEKRQSVAFWCNPISGHATLYWYQQILGQGPKLLIQFQNNGVVDDSQLPKDRFSAERLKGVDSTLKIQPAKLEDSAVYLCASSSTRGAEAFFGQGTRLTVV.

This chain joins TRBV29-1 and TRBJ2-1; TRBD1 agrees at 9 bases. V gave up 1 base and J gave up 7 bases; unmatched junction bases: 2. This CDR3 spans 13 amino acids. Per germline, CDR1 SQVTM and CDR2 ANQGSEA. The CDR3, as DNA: TGCAGCGTTGAAGCAGGGACAGGGAATGAGCAGTTCTTC. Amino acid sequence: CSVEAGTGNEQFF.

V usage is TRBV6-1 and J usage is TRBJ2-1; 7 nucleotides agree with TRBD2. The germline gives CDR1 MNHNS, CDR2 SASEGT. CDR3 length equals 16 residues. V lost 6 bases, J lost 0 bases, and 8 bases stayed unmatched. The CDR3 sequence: CASSERRGNSYNEQFF. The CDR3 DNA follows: TGTGCCAGCAGCGAAAGGCGGGGGAACTCCTACAATGAGCAGTTCTTC.

The CDR3 spells CASSQTSGSYEQYF. CDR3 in DNA: TGTGCCAGCAGCCAGACTAGCGGTTCCTACGAGCAGTACTTC. The rearrangement links TRBV7-2 to TRBJ2-7; 9 bases match TRBD2. Germline V gene data show CDR1 as SGHTA and CDR2 as FQGNSA. V was pared by 5 bases and J by 1 base, with 3 bases of the junction left unmatched. The CDR3 consists of 14 residues. The whole variable domain, filled in from reference TRBV7-2 and TRBJ2-7, reads GAGVSQSPSNKVTEKGKDVELRCDPISGHTALYWYRQSLGQGLEFLIYFQGNSAPDKSGLPSDRFSAERTGGSVSTLTIQRTQQEDSAVYLCASSQTSGSYEQYFGPGTRLTVT.

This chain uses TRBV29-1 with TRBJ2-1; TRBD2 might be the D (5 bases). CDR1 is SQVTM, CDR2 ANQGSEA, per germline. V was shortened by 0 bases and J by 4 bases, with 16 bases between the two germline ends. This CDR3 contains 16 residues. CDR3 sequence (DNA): TGCAGCGTTGAAGAGCCTTTAGGAGGATCATACAATGAGCAGTTCTTC. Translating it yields CSVEEPLGGSYNEQFF.

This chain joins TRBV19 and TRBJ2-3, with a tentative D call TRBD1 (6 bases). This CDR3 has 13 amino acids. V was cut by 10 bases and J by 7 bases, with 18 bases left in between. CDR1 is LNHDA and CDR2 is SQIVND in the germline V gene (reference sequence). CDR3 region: CATQGSALHTQYF. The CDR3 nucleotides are TGTGCCACCCAGGGGTCTGCCCTACATACGCAGTATTTT.

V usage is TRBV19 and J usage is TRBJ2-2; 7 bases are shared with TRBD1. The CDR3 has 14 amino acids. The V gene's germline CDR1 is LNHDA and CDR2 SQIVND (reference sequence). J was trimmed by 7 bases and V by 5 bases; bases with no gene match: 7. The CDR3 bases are TGTGCCAGTAGTCTGGACAGGAACGGCGGGGAGCTGTTTTTT. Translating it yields CASSLDRNGGELFF.

The CDR3 nucleotides read TGTGCCAGCAGCTCCCCACTGACAGGGGCCGGGGAGCTGTTTTTT. Protein product: CASSSPLTGAGELFF. The chain carries TRBV7-9 and TRBJ2-2; the match to TRBD1 covers 8 bases. Germline loops: CDR1 SEHNR, CDR2 FQNEAQ (reference sequence). The J segment lost 6 bases and the V segment lost 4 bases, leaving 7 bases of the junction unmatched. This CDR3 has 15 residues.

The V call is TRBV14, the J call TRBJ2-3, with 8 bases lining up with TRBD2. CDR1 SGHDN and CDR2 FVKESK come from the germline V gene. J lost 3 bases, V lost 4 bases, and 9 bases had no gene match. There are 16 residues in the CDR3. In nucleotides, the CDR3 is TGTGCCAGCAGCCCCGGACTAGCTCCTACTACAGATACGCAGTATTTT. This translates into CASSPGLAPTTDTQYF. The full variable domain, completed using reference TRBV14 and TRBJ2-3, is EAGVTQFPSHSVIEKGQTVTLRCDPISGHDNLYWYRRVMGKEIKFLLHFVKESKQDESGMPNNRFLAERTGGTYSTLKVQPAELEDSGVYFCASSPGLAPTTDTQYFGPGTRLTVL.

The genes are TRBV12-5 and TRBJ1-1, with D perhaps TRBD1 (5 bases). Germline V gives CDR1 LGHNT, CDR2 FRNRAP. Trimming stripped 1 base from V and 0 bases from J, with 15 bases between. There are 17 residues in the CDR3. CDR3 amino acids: CASGLEGLDDLNTEAFF. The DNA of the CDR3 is TGTGCTAGTGGTTTGGAGGGGTTGGACGATCTGAACACTGAAGCTTTCTTT.

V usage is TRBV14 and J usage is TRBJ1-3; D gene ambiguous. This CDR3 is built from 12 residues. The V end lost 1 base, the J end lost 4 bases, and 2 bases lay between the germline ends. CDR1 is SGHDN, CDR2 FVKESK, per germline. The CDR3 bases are TGTGCCAGCAGCCAAGTAGGAAACACCATATATTTT. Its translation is CASSQVGNTIYF.

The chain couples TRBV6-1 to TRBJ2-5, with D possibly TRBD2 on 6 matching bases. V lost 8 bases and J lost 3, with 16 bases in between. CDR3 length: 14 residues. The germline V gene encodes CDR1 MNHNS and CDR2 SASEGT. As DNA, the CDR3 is TGTGCCAGCCCATCGGGACTGTCGAAAGAGACCCAGTACTTC. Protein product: CASPSGLSKETQYF.

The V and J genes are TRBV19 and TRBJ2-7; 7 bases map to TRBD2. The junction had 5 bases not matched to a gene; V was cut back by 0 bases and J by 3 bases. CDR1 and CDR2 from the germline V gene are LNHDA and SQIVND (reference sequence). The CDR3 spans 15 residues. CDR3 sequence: CASSIESGTFYEQYF. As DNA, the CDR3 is TGTGCCAGTAGTATAGAGAGCGGGACTTTCTACGAGCAGTACTTC.

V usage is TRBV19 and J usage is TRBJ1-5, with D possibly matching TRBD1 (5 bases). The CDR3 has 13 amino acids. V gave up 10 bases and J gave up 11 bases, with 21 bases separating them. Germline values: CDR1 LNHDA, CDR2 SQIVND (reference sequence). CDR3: CATQHAFRGTQHF. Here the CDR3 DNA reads TGTGCCACTCAACATGCCTTTAGGGGAACCCAGCATTTT.

The CDR3 sequence is CASQRGDTGELFF. The CDR3 DNA reads TGCGCCAGCCAGCGGGGGGACACCGGGGAGCTGTTTTTT. The gene calls are TRBV5-1 and TRBJ2-2; 9 nucleotides match TRBD2. The CDR3 runs 13 residues. Losses at the gene ends were 7 bases for V and 3 bases for J; bases not matched to a gene: 1. From germline, CDR1 is SGHRS and CDR2 YFSETQ.

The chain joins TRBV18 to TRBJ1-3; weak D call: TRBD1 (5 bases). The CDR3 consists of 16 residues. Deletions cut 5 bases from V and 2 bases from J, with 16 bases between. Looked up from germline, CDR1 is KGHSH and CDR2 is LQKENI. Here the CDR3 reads CASSSQGGATGNTIYF. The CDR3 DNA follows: TGTGCCAGCTCATCGCAGGGAGGGGCCACTGGAAACACCATATATTTT.

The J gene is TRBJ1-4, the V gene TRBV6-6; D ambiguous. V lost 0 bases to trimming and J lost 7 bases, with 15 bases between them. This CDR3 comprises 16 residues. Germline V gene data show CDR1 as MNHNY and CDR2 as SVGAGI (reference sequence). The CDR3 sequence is CASSYSMERVTEKLFF. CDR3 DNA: TGTGCCAGCAGTTACTCTATGGAGAGGGTAACTGAAAAACTGTTTTTT.

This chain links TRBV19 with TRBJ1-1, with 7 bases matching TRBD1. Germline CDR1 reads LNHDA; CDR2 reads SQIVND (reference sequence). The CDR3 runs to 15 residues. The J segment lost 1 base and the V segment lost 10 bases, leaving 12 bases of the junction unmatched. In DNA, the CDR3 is TGTGCCACCAACTTGCCGGGACAGCAGAACACTGAAGCTTTCTTT. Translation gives CATNLPGQQNTEAFF.

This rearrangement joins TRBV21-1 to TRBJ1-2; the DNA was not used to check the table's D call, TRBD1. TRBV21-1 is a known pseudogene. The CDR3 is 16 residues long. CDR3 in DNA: TGTGCCAGCAGCAAAGGGGGACAGGGTCGGGACTATGGCTACACCTTC. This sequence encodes CASSKGGQGRDYGYTF.

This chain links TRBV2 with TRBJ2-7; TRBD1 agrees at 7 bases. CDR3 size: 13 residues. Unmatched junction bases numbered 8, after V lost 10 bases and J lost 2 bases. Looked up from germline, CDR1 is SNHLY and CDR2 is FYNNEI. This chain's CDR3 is CATRTGETYEQYF. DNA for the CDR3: TGTGCCACCAGGACAGGAGAGACCTACGAGCAGTACTTC.

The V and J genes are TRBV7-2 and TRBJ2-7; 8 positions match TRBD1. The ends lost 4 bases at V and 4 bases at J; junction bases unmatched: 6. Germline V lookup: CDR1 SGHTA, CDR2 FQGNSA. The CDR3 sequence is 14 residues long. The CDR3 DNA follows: TGTGCCAGCAGCTCCGACAGGGGAACATACGAGCAGTACTTC. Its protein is CASSSDRGTYEQYF.